This TCR beta chain is drawn from a study of cytomegalovirus exposure and HLA in healthy donors (dated by TCRdb to 2016 to 2017). About the study as a whole: An earlier analysis of more than 550 of the donors reported approximately 280 Gb of sequence data and 100 million to 120 million unique TCR beta sequences obtained from 150 million to 200 million T cells. Roughly 290 gigabases of sequencing data and 91 million or so unique TCR sequences made up an early release that covered approximately 650 HLA-typed donors. The genetic ancestry cluster associated with self-reported Caucasian donors included 80% to 90% of the 398 genotyped donors. The aim of the study was to test whether cataloging public T cell receptors could identify signatures of past pathogen exposure. The study used immunosequencing to profile the T cell repertoires of 666 subjects and linked those repertoires to cytomegalovirus serostatus. Besides the first cohort of roughly 640 subjects, a separate validation cohort made up of over a hundred different subjects was used. High-throughput TCR immunosequencing, statistical association of individual TCRs with disease status, and machine learning were combined to predict cytomegalovirus infection status. A later analysis re-examined previously published TCR beta repertoires from about 700 donors and added high-resolution HLA genotyping to investigate patterns of TCR occurrence. Rather than drawing on any new phenotypic data, the later analysis identified candidate immune exposures from TCR beta sequences and the way those sequences occurred across donors. In an earlier analysis of a few hundred of the donors, high-throughput TCR beta sequencing was used to judge whether each TCR beta V gene segment behaved as functional or pseudogenic. Donor age, sex, ethnicity and CMV serostatus were collected together with the repertoire data. In a later genetic analysis, genome-wide SNP genotypes for about three fifths of the roughly 670 donors were used, and that subset was treated as a discovery cohort. All discovery cohort repertoires had been generated using a single sequencing platform. Class I and class II HLA loci were covered by the typing at four-digit resolution. The number of typed donors differed by locus: about 620-640 for A, B, C, DRB1 and DQB1; approximately 540 for DQA1; about 600 for DPA1; and roughly 490 for DPB1. Several DR-DQ haplotypes were treated as single units for association and clustering because of strong linkage in the cohort. Among some 400 genotyped donors of the cohort, an average of approximately 220,000 unique TCR beta nucleotide sequences was sequenced per donor, of which roughly 18% were non-productive.

Regarding this clone: What this receptor recognizes is not known. Base-call qualities are not available, and no considerably larger clone is one nucleotide away.

Trimming accounts for 1 base at V and 3 bases at J, while the number of junction bases matched to no gene is 4. Via the germline V gene, CDR1 is SNHLY and CDR2 FYNNEI. The CDR3 numbers 15 residues from cysteine through phenylalanine. The retained sequence is limited to the CDR3, 45 bases, with the frame set at the first base. The cohort was made up of roughly 670 healthy bone marrow donors. Cohort members were all nominally healthy when sampled, although unrecorded immune exposures were likely present. The donor was CMV seronegative and belonged to the group of over 350 seronegative cohort members. Every donor gave a peripheral blood sample, and the peripheral blood mononuclear cells from that sample were used for TCR beta sequencing. Genomic DNA was extracted from the blood cell samples with the Qiagen DNeasy Blood Extraction Kit. Libraries were prepared through the immunoSEQ multiplex PCR assay. The multiplex PCR relied on a mix of 60 forward primers for TCR Vbeta segments and 13 reverse primers for TCR Jbeta segments. A multiplex PCR assay on genomic DNA amplified the CDR3 region of rearranged TCR beta genes. The Illumina HiSeq System was used to sequence the amplified TCR beta libraries as 87-base-pair reads. Concerning the study's data processing: A later analysis counted about 82 million unique TCR beta chains across the 666 repertoires, and 9 million to 14 million of these chains were shared by at least two donors. Raw reads were error-corrected and collapsed into unique sequences by a nearest-neighbor algorithm in which closely related sequences were merged to remove PCR and sequencing errors. CDR3 sequences were aligned to IMGT reference sequences to assign V, D and J gene segments. Each retained sequence needed at least a six-nucleotide match to both a V gene segment and a J gene segment. A rearrangement counted as productive if the CDR3 had no stop codons and remained in frame with V and J, and every other rearrangement counted as non-productive. Following IMGT convention, CDR3 was defined as the stretch from the second conserved V-encoded cysteine up to the conserved J-encoded phenylalanine. The earlier analysis of more than 450 of the donors excluded sequences that lacked an unambiguous match to a single V gene segment. In an earlier analysis of roughly 500 of the donors, V segments were called functional above 56.7% productive rearrangements and were called segregating when the between-donor standard deviation exceeded 5%. A statistical classification framework was built for diagnosing cytomegalovirus status from the catalog of TCR beta chain sequences. In a later analysis, V and J genes were assigned by comparing TCR nucleotide sequences against IMGT/GENE-DB human TR gene sequences. A later analysis assigned CDR3 sequences and most-parsimonious VDJ recombination scenarios with the TCRdist pipeline. In a later analysis, each TCR beta chain was defined by its CDR3 amino acid sequence together with its V-gene family, and reads without a unique V-gene family were excluded. A later analysis removed 592 highly shared, low-generation-probability nucleotide sequences to deal with suspected cross-contamination and a sequencing artifact. In a later analysis, a clonal expansion index for each public chain was calculated from normalized within-repertoire ranks of inferred template counts. A later analysis computed generation probabilities with a VDJ recombination model fitted to out-of-frame rearrangements, and checked the results against IGoR. Hypergeometric tests were used in a later analysis to score TCR-TCR, TCR-HLA and TCR-CMV co-occurrence, with a repertoire-size bias correction applied to the TCR pairs. In a later analysis, false discovery rates were estimated by permuting HLA or CMV assignments 20 times. A later analysis grouped co-occurring TCRs with DBSCAN, adding TCRdist sequence similarity when clustering within HLA-allele-positive subsets. Repertoires with fewer than 30,000 or more than 120,000 public chains, plus five repertoires with anomalous nucleotide sharing, were excluded from co-occurrence clustering. TCRdb mirrors the immuneACCESS table, restricted to in-frame sequences. Some clones are absent from its copies; in checked studies, under half trace to an unresolved V gene, and the reason for the others is unknown. For V, J and clone size, that table is used; D and trimming come from the DNA. The sample contains some 94,000 clones, around 77% of them found a single time. The ten biggest clones cover around 3.4% of the sample.

What the research found in general, with its limitations: Linkage disequilibrium might explain the correlated functional status among segregating V segments, but an unknown experimental factor could not be excluded. Cytomegalovirus status was reported to be diagnosed by the classifier with high specificity and sensitivity in both the original and validation cohorts. Strong co-occurrence of HLA alleles, especially DR and DQ, made assigning TCR associations to individual alleles difficult. HLA typing was unavailable for some donors at each locus, so association tests used only the typed subset. Most TCR sequences were seen in very few donors, while some public TCRs were found in many individuals. CMV serostatus was the only immune exposure information available for the cohort. A later analysis found that most CMV-associated TCR beta chains appeared HLA-restricted, with HLA associations seemingly driven largely by CMV exposure. In an earlier analysis of approximately 590 of the donors, most TCR beta V segments appeared in productive rearrangements about 87% or about 30% of the time, broadly matching IMGT annotations. In vitro tests confirmed that a few of the cytomegalovirus-associated TCR beta chains recognize cytomegalovirus antigens. The 87-base-pair reads could not distinguish some IMGT-functional V segments, including TRBV6-2 and TRBV6-3, so those segments were excluded. In the study, around 160 TCR beta chains were listed as associated with cytomegalovirus. V-gene and J-gene trimming of TCR beta chains was associated with a missense DCLRE1C variant in a later genetic analysis, and the association was replicated in an independent cohort. A further reported finding was that TCR beta sequences accurately predicted the HLA-A and HLA-B alleles for most subjects in the first cohort. A later analysis found that TCR association rates varied across HLA loci, with DRB1 alleles showing the most associated TCRs and HLA-C alleles the fewest. The cohort was sequenced for TCR beta chains only, and without alpha or paired-chain data the features that could be detected were limited. The sequencing pipeline was judged likely to have produced a cluster of highly shared sequence variants as a technical artifact. Because counts were too low, roughly 18 rarely observed V segments, including chromosome 9 orphons, were left out of the earlier analysis of 587 of the donors. Sequencing depth was assumed to be roughly uniform across donors in the presence/absence analyses, though that assumption may not hold. According to the authors, the approach could potentially be generalized to other disease states and immunological phenotypes. In a later analysis, HLA-associated TCR beta chains were found to be more clonally expanded and to have lower generation probabilities than equally common non-associated chains. A later genetic analysis reported fewer N-insertions in productive TCRs among donors in an Asian-associated ancestry cluster than the roughly 620-donor mean. Several of the top co-occurrence clusters appeared to be linked to parvovirus B19, influenza, CMV and Epstein-Barr virus, according to a later analysis. A later analysis associated about 17,000 TCR beta sequences with specific HLA alleles at a false discovery rate of 0.05.

The V gene is TRBV2 and the J gene is TRBJ2-7; 9 central bases correspond to TRBD2. This TCR was sampled from a man in his forties or fifties in good health and CMV-seronegative. The sample taken for sequencing was PBMCs. The CDR3 protein: CASSEGLADYYEQYF. The DNA sequence is as follows: TGTGCCAGCAGTGAAGGACTAGCGGATTACTACGAGCAGTACTTC.